The 2 T cell receptor beta chains below come from one sample, sequenced in a study of cytomegalovirus exposure and HLA in healthy donors. The PCR made use of 60 Vbeta and 13 Jbeta primers. The repertoire was sequenced with immunoSEQ multiplex PCR; TCRdb's copy has only in-frame clones and lacks some. The sample consists of 120,000 or so clones, around 67% of them appearing once. Sequencing was performed on PBMCs. These receptors all come from a woman aged 40 to 50 in good health and CMV-seronegative.

The rearrangement joins TRBV18 to TRBJ1-1; D not resolved. V lost 6 bases to trimming and J lost 3 bases, with 11 bases between them. Germline V CDR1 and CDR2: KGHSH, LQKENI. CDR3 size: 13 residues. The CDR3 DNA reads TGTGCCAGCTCGCTCCGTCGGGACACTGAAGCTTTCTTT. Residues: CASSLRRDTEAFF.

The V and J genes are TRBV5-1 and TRBJ2-5, with 9 bases that match TRBD2. The last part of the DNA fits TRBJ2-7 better; the J call may be wrong. CDR3 length equals 18 residues. Germline values: CDR1 SGHRS, CDR2 YFSETQ. The CDR3 spells CASSSSSLAGSSSYEQYF. The CDR3, as DNA: TGCGCCAGCAGCTCCTCGTCCCTAGCGGGGAGTAGCTCCTACGAGCAGTACTTC.